Presented here are 5 T cell receptor beta chains from one specimen sequenced in a study of T cell changes during pregnancy in multiple sclerosis. Data came from immunoSEQ multiplex PCR; TCRdb stores just in-frame clones and leaves some out. The table lists roughly 75,000 clones, just over 90% of them singletons, with 2.6% in the top ten. This specimen was peripheral blood, taken after pregnancy. Every receptor here comes from a female donor in good health, enrolled as a control in a pregnancy study.

The chain links TRBV7-8 to TRBJ2-1, with TRBD2 identical over 15 bases. With V trimmed by 4 bases and J by 0 bases, 16 bases remained unmatched. The CDR3 totals 22 residues. Germline values: CDR1 SGHVS, CDR2 FQNEAQ. The CDR3 is CASSSNNLGLAGGRGSYNEQFF. CDR3 DNA: TGTGCCAGCAGCTCAAACAACCTGGGACTAGCGGGGGGCCGGGGCTCCTACAATGAGCAGTTCTTC.

The CDR3 coding sequence is TGTGCTAGTGCCGGAGGGGAGACCCAGTACTTC. Translation gives CASAGGETQYF. The chain couples TRBV12-5 to TRBJ2-5; weak D call: TRBD2 (6 bases). This CDR3 has 11 residues. CDR1 LGHNT and CDR2 FRNRAP come from the germline V gene. Trimming cost V 7 bases and J 5 bases, with 8 bases left between them.

Only one count was recorded for this clone. The chain uses TRBV15 and TRBJ2-2, with TRBD2 identical over 13 bases. The germline gives CDR1 LNHNV, CDR2 YYDKDF (reference sequence). V was clipped by 5 bases and J by 4 bases; unmatched bases: 1. The CDR3 spans 15 residues. Written as DNA, the CDR3 is TGTGCCACCAGCCGGACTAGCGGGAGCACCGGGGAGCTGTTTTTT. Translated, it gives CATSRTSGSTGELFF.

V is TRBV28 and J is TRBJ2-5; 11 positions match TRBD2. Germline trimming cut 6 bases from V and 7 bases from J; bases unmatched to any gene: 13. This CDR3 is 16 amino acids long. Germline CDR1 reads MDHEN; CDR2 reads SYDVKM. The CDR3 is CASSFKTSGSLRTQYF. The CDR3, as DNA: TGTGCCAGCAGCTTCAAAACTAGCGGGAGTCTGCGGACCCAGTACTTC.

This clone was observed a few times. The gene calls are TRBV7-3 and TRBJ2-2; D gene uncertain. This CDR3 comprises 12 residues. Germline CDR1 is SGHTA and CDR2 is FQGTGA. V dropped 3 bases and J dropped 6 bases, with 5 bases sitting between them. The CDR3 DNA reads as TGTGCCAGCAGCTTCCTATCCGGGGAGCTGTTTTTT. Its translation is CASSFLSGELFF.